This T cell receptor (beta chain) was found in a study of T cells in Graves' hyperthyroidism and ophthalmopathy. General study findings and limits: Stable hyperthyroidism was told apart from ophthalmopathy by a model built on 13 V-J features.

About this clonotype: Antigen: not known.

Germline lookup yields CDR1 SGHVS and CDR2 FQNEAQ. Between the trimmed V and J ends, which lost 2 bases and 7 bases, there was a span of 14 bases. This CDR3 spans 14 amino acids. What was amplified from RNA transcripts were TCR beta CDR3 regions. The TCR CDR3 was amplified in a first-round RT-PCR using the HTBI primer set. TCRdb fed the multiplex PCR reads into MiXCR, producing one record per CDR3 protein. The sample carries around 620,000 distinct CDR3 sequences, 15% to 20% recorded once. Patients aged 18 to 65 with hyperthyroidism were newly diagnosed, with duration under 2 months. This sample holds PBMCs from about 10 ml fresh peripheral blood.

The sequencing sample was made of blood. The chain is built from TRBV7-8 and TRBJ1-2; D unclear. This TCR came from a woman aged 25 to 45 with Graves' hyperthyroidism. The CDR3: CASSLQRERSGYTF. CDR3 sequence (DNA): TGTGCCAGCAGCTTACAAAGGGAGCGGAGTGGCTACACCTTC.